This T cell receptor (beta chain) was captured in a study of breast tumors, draining lymph nodes, adjacent tissues (TCRdb year 2016). Looking at the study overall: In breast cancer patients, the study compared the TCR beta repertoires of tumor, adjacent nontumor tissue and axillary lymph nodes. In human breast cancer, the study set out to evaluate how tumor, surrounding tissue and draining lymph node repertoires relate to one another and whether T cells may move between these sites.

What the authors observed across the whole study: Rather than being directly demonstrated, the conclusion that tumor T cells originate in lymph nodes was presented as consistent with a hypothesis. Tumors showed preferential V and J gene usage, and their T-cell repertoire diversity fell below that of lymph nodes yet above that of nontumor tissue. Tumor and nontumor tissue repertoires were found to be significantly more similar in luminal-like than in basal-like breast cancer. The data were considered consistent with most tumor T cells being derived from the lymph node and subsequently expanding within tumor tissue.

Sequenced using an Illumina HiSeq 2000. Multiplex PCR amplification was used to generate the TCR beta chain libraries. The amplified TCR beta chain products were analyzed by high-throughput sequencing. TCRdb reran the public reads through fastp at Q25 and MiXCR, keeping productive beta chains. Each entry merges the rows of one CDR3 protein and shows their most common DNA and genes. This sample has fewer than 200,000 distinct CDR3 sequences in its table, and about 34% of those were observed once. In total, the top ten clones hold over 3.5% of the sample. In regard to this clonotype: Its antigen is not yet known. There are no base qualities to consult, and no much larger clone falls within one base.

Lymph node samples came from the axillary draining lymph nodes of breast cancer patients. CDR1 and CDR2 are drawn from the germline V gene: ENHRY, SYGVKD. The trim is 4 bases for V and 2 bases for J, with a gap of 19 bases between the germline ends. From its cysteine to its phenylalanine, the CDR3 spans 17 amino acids. CDR3 DNA only is kept here, 51 bases in frame from base 1. The sequenced sample consisted of axillary lymph node tissue. The sequence was collected from a female donor with breast cancer. Some clones in this sample may be carry-over from other donors' samples. The chain is made from TRBV10-3 and TRBJ2-3; perhaps TRBD2 is the D gene, with 6 bases matching. The DNA reads TGTGCCATCAGTGGCCAGACTAGTGGGGGAACCACAGATACGCAGTATTTT. This is translated as CAISGQTSGGTTDTQYF.